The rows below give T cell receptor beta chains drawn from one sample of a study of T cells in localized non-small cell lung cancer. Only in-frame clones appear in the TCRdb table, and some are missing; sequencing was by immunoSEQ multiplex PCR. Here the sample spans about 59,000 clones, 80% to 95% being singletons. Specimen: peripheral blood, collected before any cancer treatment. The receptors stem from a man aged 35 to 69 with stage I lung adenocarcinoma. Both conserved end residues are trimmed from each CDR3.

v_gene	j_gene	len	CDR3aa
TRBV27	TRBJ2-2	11	ASSLPNTGELF
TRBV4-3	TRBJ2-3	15	ASSLLGLAGGPDTQY
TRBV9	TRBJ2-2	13	ASSVGGESTGELF
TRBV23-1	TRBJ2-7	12	ASTSTSGEYEQY
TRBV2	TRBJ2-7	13	ASSEGQASSYEQY
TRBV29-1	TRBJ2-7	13	SASRGEGGHYEQY
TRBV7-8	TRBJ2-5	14	ASSLALGAEEETQY
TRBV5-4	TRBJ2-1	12	ASSLDVAYNEQF
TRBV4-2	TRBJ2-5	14	ASSQESGVRGETQY
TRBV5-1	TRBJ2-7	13	ASSRSGTVDQEQY
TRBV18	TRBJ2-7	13	ASSPPTSQSYEQY
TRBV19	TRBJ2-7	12	ASSPMDGSYEQY
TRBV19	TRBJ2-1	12	ASSIGNRWNEQF
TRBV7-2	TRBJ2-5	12	ASSLDRASETQY
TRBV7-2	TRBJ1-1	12	ASSFYRLNTEAF
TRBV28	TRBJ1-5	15	ASSLVLKGVGNQPQH
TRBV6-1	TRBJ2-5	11	ASRALSQETQY
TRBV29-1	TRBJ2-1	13	SVAGLAGGYNEQF
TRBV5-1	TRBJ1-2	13	ASSLAGTGDDGYT
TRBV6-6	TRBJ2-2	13	ASSSLAGVTGELF
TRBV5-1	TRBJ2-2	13	ASSLGTSNTGELF
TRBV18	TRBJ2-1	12	ASSPVGSSDEQF
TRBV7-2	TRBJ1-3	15	ASSQIMGRLSGNTIY
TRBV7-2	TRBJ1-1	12	ASSRGQGSTEAF
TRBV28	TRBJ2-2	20	ASTPSKTGGTGDPANTGELF
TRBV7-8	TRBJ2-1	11	ASSRWGANEQF
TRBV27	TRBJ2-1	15	ASSFGGGRTGNNEQF
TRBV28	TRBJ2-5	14	ASSFGTSAYQETQY
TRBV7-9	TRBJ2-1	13	ASSAGTSGFNEQF
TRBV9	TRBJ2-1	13	ASSNPGLAIREQF
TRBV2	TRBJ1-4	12	ASSTGATNEKLF
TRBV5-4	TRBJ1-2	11	ASSSQGTGGYT
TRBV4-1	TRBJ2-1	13	ASSLRDRSRDEQF
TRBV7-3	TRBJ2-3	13	ASSRDSGGTDTQY
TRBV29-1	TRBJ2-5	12	SVDSGDRQETQY
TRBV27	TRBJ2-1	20	ASELYWYRRPPTMGISNEQF
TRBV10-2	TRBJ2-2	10	ASRLTRGELF
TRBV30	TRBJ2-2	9	AWNRPRELF
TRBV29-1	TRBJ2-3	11	SGEAGYTDTQY